One and the same sample provided the 28 T cell receptor beta chains below, sequenced in a study of spatial heterogeneity in lung cancer. MiXCR was run by TCRdb on the 5' RACE reads, yielding one entry per CDR3 protein. The sample holds 39,000 or so distinct CDR3 sequences, 7.5% seen once. Time point given: sample taken at primary tumor resection. The material was PBMCs, obtained at surgery. The receptor set was obtained from a male donor with early-stage non-small cell lung cancer.

Ten or more counts support this clonotype. The chain carries TRBV21-1 and TRBJ2-7; the table's D call, TRBD1, was not checked against the DNA. TRBV21-1 is designated a pseudogene. The CDR3 is 16 amino acids. CDR3 residues: CASSNLFRGTGYEQYV. DNA for the CDR3: TGTGCCAGCAGCAACCTCTTCCGAGGGACCGGCTACGAGCAGTACGTC.

This clonotype was counted ten times or more. The chain recombines TRBV4-3 with TRBJ2-1; 8 positions agree with TRBD1. V shed 0 bases and J 8 bases; nucleotides not matched to a gene: 12. Germline CDR1 and CDR2: LGHNA and YSLEER. The CDR3 covers 17 residues. In DNA form, the CDR3 reads TGCGCCAGCAGCCAAGAGTGGTCCAGGGGGCCCACCCATGAGCAGTTCTTC. This translates into CASSQEWSRGPTHEQFF.

This clonotype showed up many times. V and J are TRBV29-1 and TRBJ2-1; D may be TRBD2 (5 bases). The CDR3 is 15 residues long. V was clipped by 7 bases and J by 0 bases, with 16 bases between them. Germline-derived CDR1 and CDR2 are SQVTM and ANQGSEA. The CDR3 spells CSAPVGVYSYNEQFF. The CDR3 DNA sequence: TGCAGCGCCCCGGTCGGGGTCTACTCCTACAATGAGCAGTTCTTC.

This clonotype appeared many times. The rearrangement links TRBV4-3 to TRBJ2-1; 8 nucleotides match TRBD2. The CDR3 has 17 amino acids. The V gene's germline CDR1 is LGHNA and CDR2 YSLEER. V shed 0 bases and J 6 bases; nucleotides not matched to a gene: 10. CDR3 in amino acids: CASSQDSIGTSGNEQFF. The CDR3 DNA is TGCGCCAGCAGCCAAGACTCAATCGGGACTAGTGGCAATGAGCAGTTCTTC.

The table lists this clonotype with many counts. The rearrangement uses TRBV6-2 or TRBV6-3 and TRBJ1-5, with D perhaps matching TRBD1 (5 bases). CDR1 and CDR2 (germline): MNHEY, SVGEGT. The CDR3 runs to 15 residues. V lost 7 bases and J lost 0, with 13 bases in between. This CDR3 is CASTHRQGSNQPQHF. CDR3 DNA: TGTGCCAGCACCCATAGGCAGGGTAGCAATCAGCCCCAGCATTTT.

This clonotype was seen ten or more times. This chain connects TRBV5-1 to TRBJ1-1, with TRBD1 matching 9 bases. The V gene's germline CDR1 is SGHRS and CDR2 YFSETQ. Trimming removed 2 bases from V and 5 bases from J; junction bases left unmatched: 4. The CDR3 consists of 14 residues. The CDR3 sequence is CASSLGQGRTEAFF. In DNA, the CDR3 is TGCGCCAGCAGCTTAGGACAGGGGCGTACTGAAGCTTTCTTT.

This clonotype was picked up many times. The V gene is TRBV4-1, the J gene TRBJ2-7, with a tentative D call TRBD2 (6 bases). The CDR3 has 14 residues. Germline CDR1 MGHRA, CDR2 YSYEKL. V was clipped by 1 base and J by 3 bases, with 10 bases between them. The CDR3 nucleotides are TGCGCCAGCAGCCAAGCTGCCGGGGGCTACGAGCAGTACTTC. Protein sequence: CASSQAAGGYEQYF.

This clonotype was seen many times. The rearrangement links TRBV21-1 to TRBJ2-7; TRBD2 is the table's D call and was not checked against the DNA. TRBV21-1 is labeled a pseudogene. The CDR3 runs 18 residues. The CDR3 here is CASSKYAGGKPSSYEQYV. The CDR3 DNA sequence: TGTGCCAGCAGCAAATATGCGGGAGGAAAACCCAGCTCCTACGAGCAGTACGTC.

The chain joins TRBV3-1 to TRBJ2-1; 11 bases are shared with TRBD2. The V segment lost 4 bases and the J segment 5 bases; nucleotides outside the gene matches: 7. CDR1 is LGHDT and CDR2 is YNNKEL in the germline V gene (reference sequence). The CDR3 spans 16 residues. For the CDR3, the DNA is TGTGCCAGCAGCCCCTTAGCGGGAGGGCGGAACAATGAGCAGTTCTTC. This sequence encodes CASSPLAGGRNNEQFF.

J is TRBJ2-2 and V is TRBV10-3, with 8 bases aligning to TRBD1. J was trimmed by 10 bases and V by 1 base; bases with no gene match: 8. CDR3 length: 15 residues. The germline V gene encodes CDR1 ENHRY and CDR2 SYGVKD. The DNA for the CDR3 is TGTGCCATCAGTGAGTTCGGACAGGGAGTTGTGGAGCTGTTTTTT. As protein: CAISEFGQGVVELFF.

This clonotype came up many times. V and J are TRBV29-1 and TRBJ1-3, with unresolved D. Trimming left V 3 bases short and J 1 base short, with 10 bases between. The CDR3 covers 14 residues. Per the germline V gene, CDR1 is SQVTM and CDR2 is ANQGSEA. For the CDR3, the DNA is TGCAGCGTTGAGGACTCCTTGTCTGGAAACACCATATATTTT. Translated, it gives CSVEDSLSGNTIYF.

This clonotype was detected only a few times. The chain links TRBV6-2 or TRBV6-3 to TRBJ2-2; D is undetermined. There are 10 residues in the CDR3. Trimming shortened V by 10 bases and J by 8 bases, and 8 bases separated the two germline ends. Looked up from germline, CDR1 is MNHEY and CDR2 is SVGEGT. CDR3 protein: CATRLGELFF. The CDR3, as DNA: TGTGCCACCCGGTTGGGGGAGCTGTTTTTT.

In DNA form, the CDR3 reads TGTGCCAGTAGTATAGGAGCCACCTCCGATACGCAGTATTTT. It specifies CASSIGATSDTQYF. J is TRBJ2-3 and V is TRBV19; D ambiguous. CDR3 length: 14 residues. The V and J ends lost 1 base and 6 bases respectively, with 11 bases between them. Germline V gene data show CDR1 as LNHDA and CDR2 as SQIVND (reference sequence).

The V call is TRBV29-1, the J call TRBJ2-4; 10 bases are shared with TRBD1. The length of the CDR3 is 14 residues. Germline values: CDR1 SQVTM, CDR2 ANQGSEA. The V and J ends lost 6 bases and 2 bases, in that order; junction bases with no gene match: 4. CDR3 sequence: CSVRTGGPKNIQYF. The CDR3 DNA is TGCAGCGTCCGGACAGGGGGTCCCAAAAACATTCAGTACTTC.

This clonotype came up a few times. J is TRBJ1-6 and V is TRBV5-1, with TRBD1 matching 7 bases. Trimming took 3 bases from V and 3 from J; bases not matched to a gene: 6. The CDR3 runs 16 residues. CDR1 and CDR2 (germline): SGHRS, YFSETQ. Written as DNA, the CDR3 is TGCGCCAGCAGCTGGGGACAGAGAGTCTATAATTCACCCCTCCACTTT. Translated, it gives CASSWGQRVYNSPLHF.

There are many counts of this clonotype. V and J are TRBV29-1 and TRBJ2-5; 9 bases map to TRBD1. The length of the CDR3 is 13 residues. The V gene's germline CDR1 is SQVTM and CDR2 ANQGSEA. V lost 5 bases, J lost 5 bases, and 6 bases stayed unmatched. DNA for the CDR3: TGCAGCGTTTCACAGGGGGCTAGGGAGACCCAGTACTTC. This translates into CSVSQGARETQYF.

This clonotype was seen repeatedly, ten times or more. V gene TRBV5-1 combines with J gene TRBJ1-1; the match to TRBD1 covers 12 bases. V lost 3 bases and J lost 1; bases outside the gene matches: 10. The CDR3 is 18 amino acids. Germline V gene lookup returns CDR1 SGHRS and CDR2 YFSETQ. As DNA, the CDR3 is TGCGCCAGCAGCTCGCCGGCCGGGACAGGGGGCCGGAACACTGAAGCTTTCTTT. Residues: CASSSPAGTGGRNTEAFF. Variable domain in full (rest from reference TRBV5-1 and TRBJ1-1): KAGVTQTPRYLIKTRGQQVTLSCSPISGHRSVSWYQQTPGQGLQFLFEYFSETQRNKGNFPGRFSGRQFSNSRSEMNVSTLELGDSALYLCASSSPAGTGGRNTEAFFGQGTRLTVV.

At least ten counts were recorded for this clonotype. V is TRBV7-6 and J is TRBJ2-3; 8 bases are a match to TRBD1. Trimming removed 5 bases from V and 0 bases from J; junction bases left unmatched: 4. Per the germline V gene, CDR1 is SGHVS and CDR2 is FNYEAQ. This CDR3 contains 15 residues. CDR3 region: CASSPRTGSTDTQYF. In DNA, the CDR3 is TGTGCCAGCAGCCCGAGGACAGGGAGCACAGATACGCAGTATTTT. The variable domain in full, with the rest retrieved from reference TRBV7-6 and TRBJ2-3, is GAGVSQSPRYKVTKRGQDVALRCDPISGHVSLYWYRQALGQGPEFLTYFNYEAQQDKSGLPNDRFSAERPEGSISTLTIQRTEQRDSAMYRCASSPRTGSTDTQYFGPGTRLTVL.

This clonotype has at least ten counts. This chain connects TRBV4-2 to TRBJ1-2, with D hard to call. Trimming cost V 0 bases and J 0 bases, with 8 bases left between them. The CDR3 totals 15 residues. Germline-derived CDR1 and CDR2 are LGHNA and YNFKEQ. DNA for the CDR3: TGTGCCAGCAGCCAAGAAGAAGTAGCTAACTATGGCTACACCTTC. Translation gives CASSQEEVANYGYTF.

This clonotype was counted ten times or more. The chain recombines TRBV9 with TRBJ2-5, with D hard to call. From germline, CDR1 is SGDLS and CDR2 YYNGEE. V lost 0 bases and J lost 5, with 8 bases in between. The CDR3 covers 13 residues. CDR3 amino acids: CASSVATAETQYF. In DNA, the CDR3 is TGTGCCAGCAGCGTAGCTACGGCGGAGACCCAGTACTTC.

The sample holds a few counts of this clonotype. V gene TRBV20-1 combines with J gene TRBJ2-5; 11 positions match TRBD2. V was pared by 6 bases and J by 0 bases, with 9 bases of the junction left unmatched. Germline V gene sequence: CDR1 DFQATT, CDR2 SNEGSKA (reference sequence). The CDR3 spans 16 residues. This CDR3 reads CSAPNTTSGDQETQYF. DNA of the CDR3: TGCAGTGCGCCTAACACGACTAGCGGGGACCAAGAGACCCAGTACTTC.

This clonotype was detected many times. The gene calls are TRBV6-6 and TRBJ1-1; the D is unclear. Trimming took off 4 bases at V and 3 bases at J, with 9 bases between the two ends. Germline values: CDR1 MNHNY, CDR2 SVGAGI (reference sequence). The CDR3 length is 13 residues. The CDR3 protein is CASSSSADTEAFF. The CDR3 DNA reads as TGTGCCAGCAGTTCGAGTGCTGACACTGAAGCTTTCTTT.

This clonotype was seen more than once but under ten times. The genes are TRBV9 and TRBJ2-3; 8 positions match TRBD1. CDR1 and CDR2 from the germline V gene are SGDLS and YYNGEE. The CDR3 contains 16 residues. The V gene end was trimmed by 0 bases and the J gene end by 2 bases; junction bases not matched to a gene: 5. This chain's CDR3 is CASSVGTGTLTDTQYF. CDR3 DNA sequence: TGTGCCAGCAGCGTAGGGACAGGGACCCTCACAGATACGCAGTATTTT.

This clonotype was seen ten or more times. CDR3: CASTFAAFSYNEQFF. The CDR3 nucleotides are TGTGCCAGTACTTTTGCAGCGTTCTCCTACAATGAGCAGTTCTTC. The V gene is TRBV19, the J gene TRBJ2-1; D call uncertain. Germline CDR1 reads LNHDA; CDR2 reads SQIVND (reference sequence). V lost 7 bases and J 0 bases, leaving 13 bases between the germline ends. This CDR3 contains 15 residues. The whole variable domain, remainder taken from reference TRBV19 and TRBJ2-1, is DGGITQSPKYLFRKEGQNVTLSCEQNLNHDAMYWYRQDPGQGLRLIYYSQIVNDFQKGDIAEGYSVSREKKESFPLTVTSAQKNPTAFYLCASTFAAFSYNEQFFGPGTRLTVL.

This clonotype was seen many times. The CDR3 region has the DNA TGCGCCAGCAGCTTGGATTTCGGGGGTAGTGCTGGAAACACCATATATTTT. As protein: CASSLDFGGSAGNTIYF. The rearrangement joins TRBV5-1 to TRBJ1-3, with D tentatively TRBD1 (5 bases). The CDR3 extends over 17 amino acids. Between the trimmed V and J ends, which lost 0 bases and 2 bases, there was a span of 15 bases. The V gene's germline CDR1 is SGHRS and CDR2 YFSETQ.

This clonotype was counted a few times. The chain joins TRBV18 to TRBJ2-3; no reliable D call. Trimming took off 0 bases at V and 0 bases at J, with 10 bases between the two ends. The germline CDR1 and CDR2 sequences are KGHSH and LQKENI. There are 16 residues in the CDR3. CDR3 DNA sequence: TGTGCCAGCTCACCACCGAATAACCCGAGCACAGATACGCAGTATTTT. Protein: CASSPPNNPSTDTQYF.

This clonotype was seen repeatedly, ten times or more. J is TRBJ1-1 and V is TRBV5-8; no firm D call. CDR3 size: 17 residues. The germline V and J ends were trimmed by 2 bases and 3 bases, with 20 bases remaining between them. CDR1 SGHTS and CDR2 YDEGEE come from the germline V gene. Written as DNA, the CDR3 is TGTGCCAGCAGCTTAGGGCAGGCAGCCGTCACGGACACTGAAGCTTTCTTT. Residues: CASSLGQAAVTDTEAFF.

This clonotype was recorded many times. This chain connects TRBV14 to TRBJ2-1; D perhaps matches TRBD2 (6 bases). Germline V lookup: CDR1 SGHDN, CDR2 FVKESK. Trimming took 4 bases from V and 9 from J, leaving 13 bases between them. This CDR3 spans 13 amino acids. The CDR3 loop reads CASSRDLISEQFF. The DNA of the CDR3 is TGTGCCAGCAGCCGGGACTTAATAAGTGAGCAGTTCTTC.